This T cell receptor (beta chain) was captured in a study of T cell responses to AZD1222 COVID-19 vaccine. As for this clone: The antigen is undetermined.

V shed 5 bases and J 7 bases; nucleotides not matched to a gene: 7. In germline, CDR1 is MNHEY, CDR2 SMNVEV (reference sequence). This CDR3 is 14 amino acids long. General study points: Donors were chiefly white British, with a greater number of females, and clonal diversity was perhaps underestimated. The study reported that nearly half of spike-specific TCRs target unmutated variant regions.

Clones were read by immunoSEQ multiplex PCR, and TCRdb kept only the in-frame ones, dropping some. Of roughly 50,000 clones detected, about 90% appear once; the ten largest clones hold less than 5%. The gene calls are TRBV27 and TRBJ1-5; 8 nucleotides align to TRBD1. The specimen was peripheral blood, collected on day 0 of AZD1222 vaccination. The origin of this receptor is an adult in good health. The CDR3 protein is CASSPGQGGQPQHF. CDR3 nucleotide sequence: TGTGCCAGCAGTCCCGGACAGGGAGGCCAGCCCCAGCATTTT.